These 3 T cell receptor beta chains originate from one sample sequenced in a study of cytomegalovirus exposure and HLA in healthy donors. A multiplex PCR was run with 60 Vbeta primers and 13 Jbeta primers. The protocol was immunoSEQ multiplex PCR, while the TCRdb copy is restricted to in-frame clones and leaves out a portion. This sample's table has roughly 150,000 clones. The specimen sequenced was PBMCs. The receptors originated from a woman in her 50s in good health and CMV-seronegative.

The rearrangement links TRBV5-6 to TRBJ1-3; D unresolved. The germline CDR1 and CDR2 sequences are SGHDT and YYEEEE. The CDR3 has 18 amino acids. Trimming cost V 4 bases and J 3 bases, with 23 bases left between them. For the CDR3, the DNA is TGTGCCAGCAGCATCCCCTCCTATGGTCGCGGGGTTGGAAACACCATATATTTT. Its protein is CASSIPSYGRGVGNTIYF.

The chain employs TRBV30 and TRBJ2-3; D may be TRBD2 (7 bases). V lost 3 bases to trimming and J lost 2 bases, with 12 bases between them. The length of the CDR3 is 14 residues. Germline loops: CDR1 GTSNPN, CDR2 SVGIG (reference sequence). CDR3 region: CAWSSAGATDTQYF. The CDR3 DNA reads TGTGCCTGGAGCTCTGCGGGGGCCACAGATACGCAGTATTTT.

The genes are TRBV19 and TRBJ2-2, with TRBD1 matching over 8 bases. The V and J ends lost 5 bases and 1 base, in that order; junction bases with no gene match: 3. Germline V CDR1 and CDR2: LNHDA, SQIVND (reference sequence). This CDR3 is 15 amino acids long. The CDR3 spells CASSRDRLNTGELFF. The DNA for the CDR3 is TGTGCCAGTAGTCGGGACAGGCTGAACACCGGGGAGCTGTTTTTT.